A selection of T cell receptor beta chains follows, all from one sample in a study of cytomegalovirus exposure and HLA in healthy donors. Profiling relied on immunoSEQ multiplex PCR, and the TCRdb table lists in-frame clones only, not all of them. The sample records about 130,000 clones, 65% to 80% being singletons. The sequencing input was PBMCs. The receptors here all came from a man aged 25 to 40 in good health and CMV-seronegative. Both conserved end residues are part of each CDR3. D genes are given only for firm matches. The listing skips clone size in some rows; elsewhere it reads once, few, many or a size class.

len,j_gene,d_gene,abundance,v_gene,CDR3nt,CDR3aa
13,TRBJ2-5,NA,NA,TRBV27,TGTGCCAGCAGTTTTCACTACCAAGAGACCCAGTACTTC,CASSFHYQETQYF
14,TRBJ2-5,TRBD2,few,TRBV6-1,TGTGCCAGCAGGGGACTAGCGGGGGGGCCGACCCAGTACTTC,CASRGLAGGPTQYF
13,TRBJ2-5,TRBD1,NA,TRBV10-1,TGCGCCAGCAGTACTACAGGGGAGGAGACCCAGTACTTC,CASSTTGEETQYF
15,TRBJ2-5,NA,once,TRBV7-8,TGTGCCAGCAGCTTAGCGAGGGCAGACAAAGAGACCCAGTACTTC,CASSLARADKETQYF
15,TRBJ1-5,NA,NA,TRBV5-1,TGCGCCAGCAGCTTGGGAGTGGGAGGCAATCAGCCCCAGCATTTT,CASSLGVGGNQPQHF
13,TRBJ2-7,NA,NA,TRBV28,TGTGCCAGCAGCCTGGGACTCTCCTACGAGCAGTACTTC,CASSLGLSYEQYF
14,TRBJ1-1,NA,NA,TRBV19,TGTGCCAGTAGTGGTGGCACCTTTGGCCCTGAAGCTTTCTTT,CASSGGTFGPEAFF
16,TRBJ2-5,NA,NA,TRBV15,TGTGCCACCAGCAGAGGGATTGGGGCCTCTCAAGAGACCCAGTACTTC,CATSRGIGASQETQYF
16,TRBJ2-6,TRBD1,NA,TRBV19,TGTGCCACCTCCGACAGGGGGTTGCGAGGGGCCAACGGCCTGACTTTC,CATSDRGLRGANGLTF
14,TRBJ2-5,NA,NA,TRBV7-9,TGTGCCAGCAGCAATGGGGGGTTCCAAGAGACCCAGTACTTC,CASSNGGFQETQYF
15,TRBJ1-6,TRBD1,NA,TRBV9,TGTGCCAGCAGCCCGACGGCAGGGGGTAATTCACCCCTCCACTTT,CASSPTAGGNSPLHF
14,TRBJ2-3,NA,NA,TRBV5-1,TGCGCCAGCAGCTTCCAGGGGGGTGGAGATACGCAGTATTTT,CASSFQGGGDTQYF
15,TRBJ1-1,NA,NA,TRBV7-3,TGTGCCAGCAGCTTAAGCGGCGGTGGTGGCGCTGAAGCTTTCTTT,CASSLSGGGGAEAFF
14,TRBJ2-5,TRBD2,NA,TRBV7-2,TGTGCCAGCAGCTTAGGACTAGCATCAGGGACCCAGTACTTC,CASSLGLASGTQYF
14,TRBJ1-1,TRBD1,once,TRBV28,TGTGCCAGCAGAAAGACAGGGCTTGGCACTGAAGCTTTCTTT,CASRKTGLGTEAFF
16,TRBJ2-2,NA,NA,TRBV10-3,TGTGCCATCAGTGGTGCCGGACAGCCTTTCACCGGGGAGCTGTTTTTT,CAISGAGQPFTGELFF
16,TRBJ2-7,TRBD2,NA,TRBV28,TGTGCCAGCAGTTTACGGGGCGGGAGGGCCTTTGACGAGCAGTACTTC,CASSLRGGRAFDEQYF
17,TRBJ1-5,TRBD1,NA,TRBV7-9,TGTTCCAGCAGCTTAGCGCGAGGCACAGGGGGCAATCAGCCCCAGCATTTT,CSSSLARGTGGNQPQHF
14,TRBJ1-3,NA,few,TRBV29-1,TGCAGCGTTGAAGGGGGCCCTTCTGGAAACACCATATATTTT,CSVEGGPSGNTIYF
17,TRBJ1-4,NA,NA,TRBV7-8,TGTGCCAGCAGCCACGCAGGGCCCCGGGGGACTAATGAAAAACTGTTTTTT,CASSHAGPRGTNEKLFF
15,TRBJ1-4,NA,NA,TRBV9,TGTGCCAGCAGCGTCTCACAGGGATCGGGGGAAAAACTGTTTTTT,CASSVSQGSGEKLFF
14,TRBJ2-1,NA,NA,TRBV5-8,TGTGCCAGCAGCTTAGGGGAATCCTACAATGAGCAGTTCTTC,CASSLGESYNEQFF
15,TRBJ1-6,NA,NA,TRBV6-1,TGTGCCAGCAGTGAGTTTACGGGGAGGAATTCACCCCTCCACTTT,CASSEFTGRNSPLHF
14,TRBJ1-1,NA,NA,TRBV9,TGTGCCAGCAGCGCCCTACCGGAGGGAGGTGAAGCTTTCTTT,CASSALPEGGEAFF
9,TRBJ2-7,NA,NA,TRBV7-8,TGTGCCAGCAGCTGGCCGTTGGACTTC,CASSWPLDF
17,TRBJ2-1,NA,NA,TRBV6-7,TGTGCCAGCAATCACTGGCGGGGGCCCTCAGAGAACAATGAGCAGTTCTTC,CASNHWRGPSENNEQFF